These 3 T cell receptor beta chains were all obtained from the same sample, sequenced in a study of Ad26.COV2.S vaccination and SARS-CoV-2 variants. Only in-frame clones appear in the TCRdb table, and some are missing; sequencing was by immunoSEQ multiplex PCR. Here the sample spans some 460,000 clones, roughly nine tenths being singletons. The treatment: about 20 received Ad26.COV2.S at low or high dose, single or two shots; roughly five received placebo; per-sample allocation not given. Specimens were obtained on day 63 following the first vaccine or placebo injection. The sequencing here drew on peripheral blood, taken in a trial of Ad26.COV2.S vaccine versus placebo. These receptors were obtained from a person aged 18-65 years who received the Ad26.COV2.S COVID-19 vaccine or a placebo.

Only one count was recorded for this clone. The chain is built from TRBV19 and TRBJ2-1, with TRBD2 identical over 8 bases. Germline assignment: CDR1 LNHDA and CDR2 SQIVND (reference sequence). J was trimmed by 6 bases and V by 1 base; bases with no gene match: 8. The CDR3 covers 16 residues. This CDR3 reads CASSIAGGRSRNEQFF. CDR3 coding DNA: TGTGCCAGTAGTATAGCGGGGGGGCGAAGTCGCAATGAGCAGTTCTTC.

This chain joins TRBV28 and TRBJ2-3; no definite D call. Germline CDR1 MDHEN, CDR2 SYDVKM. The V end lost 3 bases, the J end lost 4 bases, and 11 bases lay between the germline ends. CDR3 length: 14 amino acids. For the CDR3, the DNA is TGTGCCAGCAGTTTTCAAGGGTCCGCAGATACGCAGTATTTT. Residues: CASSFQGSADTQYF. Full variable domain (rest looked up from reference TRBV28 and TRBJ2-3): DVKVTQSSRYLVKRTGEKVFLECVQDMDHENMFWYRQDPGLGLRLIYFSYDVKMKEKGDIPEGYSVSREKKERFSLILESASTNQTSMYLCASSFQGSADTQYFGPGTRLTVL.

The CDR3 protein is CASSVSGSYEQYF. The CDR3, as DNA: TGCGCCAGCAGTGTATCGGGTTCCTACGAGCAGTACTTC. The chain links TRBV10-1 to TRBJ2-7; D gene uncertain. Germline V lookup: CDR1 WNHNN, CDR2 SYGVQD (reference sequence). The CDR3 is 13 amino acids. V was shortened by 4 bases and J by 1 base, with 8 bases between the two germline ends.